A single sample is the source of the 17 T cell receptor beta chains below, sequenced in a study of immune evolution from preneoplasia to lung adenocarcinoma. Data came from immunoSEQ multiplex PCR; TCRdb stores just in-frame clones and leaves some out. The sample holds fewer than 9,000 clones; around 80% are singletons and the top ten take about 6%. The sequencing input was FFPE adjacent normal lung tissue. The receptor set was obtained from a person aged 55-80 years with lung adenocarcinoma.

Written as DNA, the CDR3 is TGCGCCAGCAGCTTGGCGGGAGCCCACGAGCAGTACTTC. Protein: CASSLAGAHEQYF. The chain links TRBV5-1 to TRBJ2-7; D might be TRBD2 (6 bases). This CDR3 region has 13 residues. The germline V and J ends were trimmed by 0 bases and 5 bases, with 9 bases remaining between them. The V gene's germline CDR1 is SGHRS and CDR2 YFSETQ.

The rearrangement uses TRBV6-5 and TRBJ1-1, with D maybe TRBD1 (5 bases). The V end lost 6 bases, the J end lost 1 base, and 9 bases lay between the germline ends. Germline-derived CDR1 and CDR2 are MNHEY and SVGAGI. This CDR3 is built from 13 residues. CDR3 sequence: CASSSGQNTEAFF. CDR3 sequence (DNA): TGTGCCAGCAGCTCCGGACAGAACACTGAAGCTTTCTTT.

In DNA form, the CDR3 reads TGTGCCAGCTCACCCCGGCCCGCGACAGGGTTCCAAGAGACCCAGTACTTC. As protein: CASSPRPATGFQETQYF. This chain uses TRBV18 with TRBJ2-5, with 7 bases that match TRBD1. V was pared by 3 bases and J by 1 base, with 11 bases of the junction left unmatched. The CDR3 totals 17 residues. Germline CDR1 reads KGHSH; CDR2 reads LQKENI.

This chain's CDR3 is CASSETSRGSDTQYF. CDR3 nucleotides: TGTGCCAGCAGTGAAACCTCCCGAGGATCAGATACGCAGTATTTT. The rearrangement links TRBV6-1 to TRBJ2-3, with D unresolved. The ends were cut back, 2 bases at V and 4 bases at J, with 13 bases in the middle. This CDR3 spans 15 amino acids. Germline V gene sequence: CDR1 MNHNS, CDR2 SASEGT.

This clone was counted once. The chain combines TRBV2 with TRBJ2-2; 7 nucleotides match TRBD2. The V gene end was trimmed by 8 bases and the J gene end by 6 bases; junction bases not matched to a gene: 9. Germline V CDR1 and CDR2: SNHLY, FYNNEI. CDR3 length equals 14 residues. CDR3 amino acids: CASSRTRTPGELFF. The CDR3 DNA sequence: TGTGCCAGCTCAAGGACTAGGACGCCCGGGGAGCTGTTTTTT.

The chain combines TRBV7-2 with TRBJ1-1; no clear D gene. The germline CDR1 and CDR2 sequences are SGHTA and FQGNSA. CDR3 length: 13 residues. V was shortened by 4 bases and J by 1 base, with 7 bases between the two germline ends. CDR3 sequence reads: CASSYRQNTEAFF. In DNA, the CDR3 is TGTGCCAGCAGCTATCGACAGAACACTGAAGCTTTCTTT.

On this clone: Additional DNA sequences in this sample encode the identical CDR3. V gene TRBV10-3 combines with J gene TRBJ2-3; maybe TRBD1 (5 bases). Germline-derived CDR1 and CDR2 are ENHRY and SYGVKD. V gave up 3 bases and J gave up 2 bases, with 12 bases separating them. This CDR3 has 15 amino acids. The CDR3 DNA follows: TGTGCCATCAGTGAACCCCAGGGATCCACAGATACGCAGTATTTT. Amino acids: CAISEPQGSTDTQYF.

CDR3 residues: CASSLGGRETQYF. CDR3 nucleotide sequence: TGTGCCAGCAGTTTAGGGGGTCGAGAGACCCAGTACTTC. The chain has TRBV6-5 and TRBJ2-5; TRBD1 is a possible D gene (6 bases). The CDR3 runs to 13 residues. V was shortened by 4 bases and J by 4 bases, with 10 bases between the two germline ends. Germline V gene lookup returns CDR1 MNHEY and CDR2 SVGAGI.

The V call is TRBV9, the J call TRBJ2-1; perhaps TRBD2 as D (5 bases). Trimming cost V 0 bases and J 4 bases, with 17 bases left between them. Looked up from germline, CDR1 is SGDLS and CDR2 is YYNGEE. The CDR3 extends over 17 amino acids. The CDR3 sequence is CASSVGVGSGGYNEQFF. For the CDR3, the DNA is TGTGCCAGCAGCGTAGGGGTTGGGTCTGGAGGTTACAATGAGCAGTTCTTC.

CDR3 nucleotide sequence: TGCGCCAGCAGCCTAACTAGCGGGACGGTAGGCGAGCAGTTCTTC. It specifies CASSLTSGTVGEQFF. V is TRBV5-1 and J is TRBJ2-1; TRBD2 aligns across 10 bases. Losses at the gene ends were 4 bases for V and 10 bases for J; bases not matched to a gene: 11. The CDR3 sequence is 15 residues long. The germline gives CDR1 SGHRS, CDR2 YFSETQ.

This sequence joins TRBV5-4 and TRBJ2-3; D may be TRBD1 (6 bases). Between the trimmed V and J ends, which lost 4 bases and 4 bases, there was a span of 10 bases. CDR1 and CDR2 (germline): SGHNT, YYREEE (reference sequence). This CDR3 has 13 amino acids. CDR3 in DNA: TGTGCCAGCAGCGGGGGCGGAGCAGATACGCAGTATTTT. This gives the protein CASSGGGADTQYF.

This clone came up a few times. This chain connects TRBV18 to TRBJ1-1, with 10 bases aligning to TRBD1. The CDR3 extends over 16 amino acids. Trimming at V came to 6 bases and at J to 1 base, leaving 8 bases not matched to a gene. The germline V gene encodes CDR1 KGHSH and CDR2 LQKENI. The DNA of the CDR3 is TGTGCCAGCTCCCCTCGGGACAGGGGATCGAACACTGAAGCTTTCTTT. Its protein is CASSPRDRGSNTEAFF.

The V gene is TRBV27, the J gene TRBJ1-4; D may be TRBD1 (5 bases). CDR1 MNHEY and CDR2 SMNVEV come from the germline V gene (reference sequence). V was shortened by 0 bases and J by 2 bases, with 7 bases between the two germline ends. This CDR3 has 15 residues. CDR3 loop: CASSLSRGTNEKLFF. In DNA form, the CDR3 reads TGTGCCAGCAGTTTATCGCGGGGGACTAATGAAAAACTGTTTTTT.

The gene calls are TRBV6-4 and TRBJ2-1; D is unclear. The CDR3 sequence is 13 residues long. Germline CDR1 and CDR2: MRHNA and SNTAGT. Trimming pared 2 bases from V and 2 bases from J, leaving 4 bases between. In nucleotides, the CDR3 is TGTGCCAGCAGTGACGACACCTACAATGAGCAGTTCTTC. Translated: CASSDDTYNEQFF.

The genes are TRBV7-2 and TRBJ2-2, with 14 bases identical to TRBD2. The V and J ends lost 2 bases and 4 bases, in that order; junction bases with no gene match: 6. Germline CDR1 SGHTA, CDR2 FQGNSA. The CDR3 has 18 residues. CDR3 in amino acids: CASSLKGLAGVGTGELFF. The CDR3 DNA reads as TGTGCCAGCAGCTTAAAGGGACTAGCGGGAGTGGGCACCGGGGAGCTGTTTTTT.

This clone occurred once. This rearrangement joins TRBV9 to TRBJ1-1; D perhaps matches TRBD1 (5 bases). Germline V gives CDR1 SGDLS, CDR2 YYNGEE. The V gene lost 6 bases and the J gene lost 3 bases, with 15 bases spanning the gap. The CDR3 consists of 14 residues. As DNA, the CDR3 is TGTGCCAGCAAGGGCAGGGAGAGGCACACTGAAGCTTTCTTT. Translation gives CASKGRERHTEAFF.

The chain has TRBV7-2 and TRBJ2-5; D uncertain. The V gene's germline CDR1 is SGHTA and CDR2 FQGNSA. V was trimmed by 0 bases and J by 9 bases, leaving 11 bases between them. The CDR3 totals 13 residues. CDR3 bases: TGTGCCAGCAGCTTAGCGGCCTCGGAGCCCCAGTACTTC. Its translation is CASSLAASEPQYF.